The 6 T cell receptor beta chains reported below all come from one sample, sequenced in a study of PD-L1 blockade in urothelial cancer. The sample's time point: pretreatment peripheral blood. Generated by immunoSEQ multiplex PCR, the TCRdb table keeps only in-frame clones and is missing some. The sample lists around 130,000 clones; approximately 84% were seen once. The material was PBMCs, obtained around atezolizumab (anti-PD-L1) treatment. These receptors were taken from a middle-aged man with urothelial cancer.

The chain carries TRBV6-5 and TRBJ2-3; 11 bases fit TRBD2. V was clipped by 6 bases and J by 3 bases; unmatched bases: 5. The CDR3 is 15 amino acids. Germline V gene data show CDR1 as MNHEY and CDR2 as SVGAGI. The CDR3 nucleotides are TGTGCCAGCAGGTCAACTAGCGGGAGAACAGATACGCAGTATTTT. Its translation: CASRSTSGRTDTQYF.

The chain uses TRBV7-9 and TRBJ2-7; TRBD1 matches at 7 bases. V trimming: 0 bases; J trimming: 2 bases; junction bases outside the gene matches: 7. The CDR3 extends over 16 amino acids. The germline V gene has CDR1 SEHNR and CDR2 FQNEAQ (reference sequence). This CDR3 is CASSLATGVGTYEQYF. CDR3 bases: TGTGCCAGCAGCTTAGCCACAGGGGTCGGAACCTACGAGCAGTACTTC.

This clone was observed once. The rearrangement links TRBV28 to TRBJ1-2; a possible D gene is TRBD1 (5 bases). CDR1 is MDHEN and CDR2 is SYDVKM in the germline V gene. CDR3 length: 13 amino acids. V gave up 1 base and J gave up 4 bases, with 7 bases separating them. DNA for the CDR3: TGTGCCAGCAGTTTATCAGGGTTCTATGGCTACACCTTC. Its protein is CASSLSGFYGYTF.

This rearrangement joins TRBV30 to TRBJ1-2, with 8 positions matching TRBD1. After removal of 5 bases from V and 11 bases from J, the junction contained 13 bases not matched to a gene. Germline CDR1 and CDR2: GTSNPN and SVGIG (reference sequence). CDR3 length: 13 amino acids. DNA of the CDR3: TGTGCCTGGTCACCAGGGGGCGCCTTGGGGTACACCTTC. It yields the protein CAWSPGGALGYTF.

This rearrangement joins TRBV7-2 to TRBJ1-5; TRBD1 matches 7 bases. This CDR3 is built from 15 residues. V lost 2 bases and J lost 3; bases outside the gene matches: 4. Per the germline V gene, CDR1 is SGHTA and CDR2 is FQGNSA. This CDR3 is CASSLSGQANQPQHF. Written as DNA, the CDR3 is TGTGCCAGCAGCTTATCAGGACAGGCCAATCAGCCCCAGCATTTT.

The gene calls are TRBV7-9 and TRBJ2-7; tentative D call: TRBD2 (6 bases). Germline assignment: CDR1 SEHNR and CDR2 FQNEAQ (reference sequence). The CDR3 loop spans 15 amino acids. The V end was cut by 5 bases, the J end by 2 bases, with 16 bases between. DNA for the CDR3: TGTGCCAGCAGCCTAGGGGCGGGGCCTGCCTACGAGCAGTACTTC. Protein product: CASSLGAGPAYEQYF.